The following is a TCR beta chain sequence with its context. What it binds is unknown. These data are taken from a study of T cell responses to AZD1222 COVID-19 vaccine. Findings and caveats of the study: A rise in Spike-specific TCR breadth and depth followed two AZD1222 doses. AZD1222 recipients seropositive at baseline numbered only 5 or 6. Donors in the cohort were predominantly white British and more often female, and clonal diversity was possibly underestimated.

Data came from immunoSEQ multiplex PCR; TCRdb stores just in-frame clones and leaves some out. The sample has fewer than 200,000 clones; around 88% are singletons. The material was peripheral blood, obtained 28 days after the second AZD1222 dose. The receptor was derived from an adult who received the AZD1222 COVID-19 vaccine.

CDR3 in DNA: TGTGCCAGCAGCGCGGGACTGAGTAATGAAAAACTGTTTTTT. Its translation is CASSAGLSNEKLFF. The chain uses TRBV5-4 and TRBJ1-4; D might be TRBD1 (5 bases). CDR3 size: 14 residues. Germline CDR1 reads SGHNT; CDR2 reads YYREEE (reference sequence). Deletions cut 4 bases from V and 4 bases from J, with 11 bases between.